This TCR beta chain stems from a study of cytomegalovirus exposure and HLA in healthy donors. The PCR had 60 Vbeta and 13 Jbeta primers. The assay was immunoSEQ multiplex PCR, and TCRdb's table has in-frame clones only and misses some. The data contain over 200,000 clones, under 80% of them singletons. This clone has just a few counts. This CDR3 is 16 amino acids long. Trimming at V came to 1 base and at J to 3 bases, leaving 6 bases not matched to a gene. Germline CDR1 reads LGHNA; CDR2 reads YNFKEQ. These donors counted as nominally healthy when sampled, but unrecorded immune exposures were likely. This sequence joins TRBV4-2 and TRBJ1-3; 7 bases agree with TRBD1. The receptor's source is a woman under 40 in good health and CMV-seronegative. The sequenced sample consisted of PBMCs. The CDR3: CASSQGQGDGGNTIYF. DNA for the CDR3: TGTGCCAGCAGCCAAGGACAGGGTGATGGTGGAAACACCATATATTTT.